The 15 T cell receptor beta chains in this list originate from one sample, sequenced in a study of CD8 T cells in ankylosing spondylitis. Using its own MiXCR run on the 5' RACE reads, TCRdb lists one record per CDR3 protein. The profile covers approximately 290,000 distinct CDR3 sequences, with around 20% appearing a single time and 3% to 4% taken by the ten largest. Sequencing was performed on blood, either unsorted or a sorted T cell fraction (not recorded which). The receptors were gathered from a female donor with ankylosing spondylitis or in good health (not recorded which).

Here the CDR3 DNA reads TGTGCCAGCAGCTTGGGGACAGCCTTCACCGGGGAGCTGTTTTTT. Protein product: CASSLGTAFTGELFF. The gene calls are TRBV5-4 and TRBJ2-2; TRBD1 is a possible D gene (6 bases). Per the germline V gene, CDR1 is SGHNT and CDR2 is YYREEE (reference sequence). The CDR3 consists of 15 residues. Trimming removed 0 bases at V and 4 bases at J, with 10 bases between.

The chain combines TRBV6-5 with TRBJ1-5; D not certain. The V gene's germline CDR1 is MNHEY and CDR2 SVGAGI. Trimming cost V 2 bases and J 0 bases, with 11 bases left between them. The CDR3 sequence is 16 residues long. In DNA form, the CDR3 reads TGTGCCAGCAGTTACGGCAGGCCTAATAGCAATCAGCCCCAGCATTTT. Translating gives CASSYGRPNSNQPQHF.

The sample holds many counts of this clonotype. This rearrangement joins TRBV5-1 to TRBJ1-1; TRBD1 is a possible D gene (6 bases). Germline CDR1 and CDR2: SGHRS and YFSETQ. The CDR3 covers 16 residues. V was clipped by 3 bases and J by 0 bases, with 15 bases between them. The CDR3: CASSSSGAQMNTEAFF. CDR3 in DNA: TGCGCCAGCAGCTCCTCAGGGGCTCAAATGAACACTGAAGCTTTCTTT.

The rearrangement joins TRBV12-3 or TRBV12-4 to TRBJ2-7; maybe TRBD2 (5 bases). V was clipped by 2 bases and J by 6 bases, with 11 bases between them. The CDR3 extends over 13 amino acids. This CDR3 is CASSLTTRREQYF. As DNA, the CDR3 is TGTGCCAGCAGTTTAACCACTAGGCGCGAGCAGTACTTC.

This clonotype showed up just a few times. V usage is TRBV7-9 and J usage is TRBJ2-1; tentatively, D is TRBD2 (6 bases). This CDR3 comprises 15 residues. Germline CDR1 is SEHNR and CDR2 is FQNEAQ (reference sequence). The germline V and J ends were trimmed by 2 bases and 4 bases, with 12 bases remaining between them. The CDR3 region is CASSLSGRGYNEQFF. The CDR3, as DNA: TGTGCCAGCAGCTTATCCGGGAGAGGTTACAATGAGCAGTTCTTC.

This clonotype was observed a handful of times. The genes are TRBV30 and TRBJ2-5; 8 positions agree with TRBD2. This CDR3 is built from 14 residues. CDR1 is GTSNPN, CDR2 SVGIG, per germline (reference sequence). V lost 0 bases and J lost 4; bases outside the gene matches: 4. DNA of the CDR3: TGTGCCTGGAGTGTGGGTCTAGCGGGAGAGACCCAGTACTTC. This sequence encodes CAWSVGLAGETQYF.

The chain carries TRBV9 and TRBJ2-2, with a possible D match to TRBD2 (6 bases). The germline gives CDR1 SGDLS, CDR2 YYNGEE. CDR3 length: 17 amino acids. The V end was cut by 3 bases, the J end by 1 base, with 16 bases between. The CDR3 spells CASSGMRGGVNTGELFF. For the CDR3, the DNA is TGTGCCAGCAGCGGTATGAGGGGCGGGGTGAACACCGGGGAGCTGTTTTTT.

This clonotype was observed a handful of times. The chain combines TRBV12-3 or TRBV12-4 with TRBJ2-1; D is undetermined. The length of the CDR3 is 13 residues. Trimming took 3 bases from V and 6 from J, leaving 9 bases between them. Here the CDR3 DNA reads TGTGCCAGCAGTTTCGACCTCGGCAATGAGCAGTTCTTC. Its protein is CASSFDLGNEQFF.

CDR3 sequence reads: CSVVGGVGAETQYF. The CDR3 coding sequence is TGCAGCGTTGTAGGTGGGGTAGGGGCCGAGACCCAGTACTTC. The chain links TRBV29-1 to TRBJ2-5, with a weak D call TRBD1 (5 bases). The germline CDR1 and CDR2 sequences are SQVTM and ANQGSEA. This CDR3 spans 14 amino acids. V was trimmed by 4 bases and J by 5 bases, leaving 17 bases between them.

This clonotype occurred many times. The chain combines TRBV20-1 with TRBJ2-7; D is unclear. The V and J ends lost 0 bases and 9 bases respectively, with 9 bases between them. Germline V gene lookup returns CDR1 DFQATT and CDR2 SNEGSKA (reference sequence). The CDR3 has 11 amino acids. CDR3 residues: CSARDLLGQYF. The CDR3, as DNA: TGCAGTGCTAGAGATCTACTGGGGCAGTACTTC.

In this sample, this clonotype turned up many times. The rearrangement uses TRBV20-1 and TRBJ2-7; perhaps TRBD2 as D (6 bases). Germline CDR1 and CDR2: DFQATT and SNEGSKA (reference sequence). V lost 3 bases and J lost 0, with 15 bases in between. The CDR3 covers 15 residues. CDR3 amino acids: CSARISGRSSYEQYF. The CDR3 nucleotides are TGCAGTGCTAGGATTAGCGGTAGAAGCTCCTACGAGCAGTACTTC.

This chain uses TRBV20-1 with TRBJ2-1; 7 bases align to TRBD2. Per germline, CDR1 DFQATT and CDR2 SNEGSKA (reference sequence). Trimming took 3 bases from V and 4 from J; bases not matched to a gene: 12. The CDR3 is made up of 16 amino acids. DNA for the CDR3: TGCAGTGCTAGCCCCCGGAGGTCCGGGGGGTACAATGAGCAGTTCTTC. Translated: CSASPRRSGGYNEQFF.

The V and J genes are TRBV20-1 and TRBJ2-7; unclear D gene. Trimming stripped 6 bases from V and 0 bases from J, with 15 bases between. Germline V CDR1 and CDR2: DFQATT, SNEGSKA (reference sequence). The CDR3 is 14 residues long. CDR3 nucleotides: TGCAGTGCGAGTCCAAGGGTCAGCTCCTACGAGCAGTACTTC. Its translation is CSASPRVSSYEQYF.

This clonotype was recorded a few times. The rearrangement uses TRBV7-6 and TRBJ2-7; D may be TRBD2 (6 bases). Between the trimmed V and J ends, which lost 3 bases and 4 bases, there was a span of 16 bases. The CDR3 has 15 residues. Per the germline V gene, CDR1 is SGHVS and CDR2 is FNYEAQ. CDR3 residues: CASSFGRLGEYEQYF. The CDR3 DNA is TGTGCCAGCAGCTTTGGGCGACTAGGCGAGTACGAGCAGTACTTC.

The chain carries TRBV6-1 and TRBJ1-1; no firm D call. Between the trimmed V and J ends, which lost 6 bases and 1 base, there was a span of 24 bases. This CDR3 is 18 amino acids long. Germline values: CDR1 MNHNS, CDR2 SASEGT. The CDR3 reads CASSPVFRPRLANTEAFF. The CDR3 DNA reads as TGTGCCAGCAGCCCCGTTTTCCGGCCCCGCTTGGCGAACACTGAAGCTTTCTTT.